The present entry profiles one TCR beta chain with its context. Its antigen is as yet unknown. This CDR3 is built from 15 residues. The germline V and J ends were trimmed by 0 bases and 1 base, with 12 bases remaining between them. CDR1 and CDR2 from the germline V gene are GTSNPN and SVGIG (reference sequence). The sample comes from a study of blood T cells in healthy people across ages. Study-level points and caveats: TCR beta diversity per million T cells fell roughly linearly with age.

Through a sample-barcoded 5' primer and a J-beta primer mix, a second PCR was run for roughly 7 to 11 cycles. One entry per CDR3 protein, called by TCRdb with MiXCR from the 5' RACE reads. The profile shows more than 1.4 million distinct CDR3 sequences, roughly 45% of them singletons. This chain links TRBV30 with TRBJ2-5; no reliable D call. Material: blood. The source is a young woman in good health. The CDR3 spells CAWSVLAAFQETQYF. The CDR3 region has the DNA TGTGCCTGGAGTGTACTGGCGGCCTTCCAAGAGACCCAGTACTTC.